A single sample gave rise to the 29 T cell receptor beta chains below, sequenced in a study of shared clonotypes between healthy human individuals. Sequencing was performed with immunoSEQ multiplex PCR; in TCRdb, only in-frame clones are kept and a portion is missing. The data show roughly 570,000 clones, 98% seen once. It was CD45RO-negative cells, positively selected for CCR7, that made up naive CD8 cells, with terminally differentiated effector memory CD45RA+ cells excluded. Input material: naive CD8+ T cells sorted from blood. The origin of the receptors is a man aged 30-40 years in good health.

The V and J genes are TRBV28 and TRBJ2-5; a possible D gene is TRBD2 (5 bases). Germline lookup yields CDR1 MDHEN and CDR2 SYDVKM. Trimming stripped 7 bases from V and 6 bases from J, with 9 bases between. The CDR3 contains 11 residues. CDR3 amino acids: CASTSMKTQYF. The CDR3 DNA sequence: TGTGCCAGCACTAGCATGAAGACCCAGTACTTC.

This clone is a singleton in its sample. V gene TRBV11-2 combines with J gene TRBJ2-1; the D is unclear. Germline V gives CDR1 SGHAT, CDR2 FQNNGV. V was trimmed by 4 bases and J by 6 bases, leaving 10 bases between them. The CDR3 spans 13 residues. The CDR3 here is CASSYDLSNEQFF. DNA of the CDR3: TGTGCCAGCAGCTATGACCTATCCAATGAGCAGTTCTTC.

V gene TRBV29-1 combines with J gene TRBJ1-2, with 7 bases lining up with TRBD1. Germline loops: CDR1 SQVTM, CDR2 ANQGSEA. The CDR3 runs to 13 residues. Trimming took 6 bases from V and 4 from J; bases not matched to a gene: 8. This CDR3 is CSVEDRPFYGYTF. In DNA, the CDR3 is TGCAGCGTGGAGGACAGGCCGTTCTATGGCTACACCTTC.

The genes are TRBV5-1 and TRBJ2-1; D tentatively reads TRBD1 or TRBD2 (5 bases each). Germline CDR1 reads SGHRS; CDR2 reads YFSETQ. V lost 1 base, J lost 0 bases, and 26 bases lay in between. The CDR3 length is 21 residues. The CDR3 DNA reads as TGCGCCAGCAGCTTGATCGTCCCAGGGACGGAGTATCAAAGCTCCTACAATGAGCAGTTCTTC. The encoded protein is CASSLIVPGTEYQSSYNEQFF.

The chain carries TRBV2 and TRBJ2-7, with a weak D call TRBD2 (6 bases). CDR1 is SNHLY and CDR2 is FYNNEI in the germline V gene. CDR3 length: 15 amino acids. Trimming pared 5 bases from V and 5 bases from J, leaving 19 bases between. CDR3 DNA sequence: TGTGCCAGCAGTAGGGTGGGGACTCGACGAAACGAGCAGTACTTC. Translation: CASSRVGTRRNEQYF.

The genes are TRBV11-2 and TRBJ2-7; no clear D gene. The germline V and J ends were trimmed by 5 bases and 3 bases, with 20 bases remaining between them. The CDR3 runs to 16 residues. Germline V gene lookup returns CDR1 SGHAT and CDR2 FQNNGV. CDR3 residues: CASSTLGGYQVYEQYF. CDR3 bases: TGTGCCAGCAGCACCCTTGGCGGCTATCAAGTCTACGAGCAGTACTTC. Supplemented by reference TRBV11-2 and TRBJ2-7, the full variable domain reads EAGVAQSPRYKIIEKRQSVAFWCNPISGHATLYWYQQILGQGPKLLIQFQNNGVVDDSQLPKDRFSAERLKGVDSTLKIQPAKLEDSAVYLCASSTLGGYQVYEQYFGPGTRLTVT.

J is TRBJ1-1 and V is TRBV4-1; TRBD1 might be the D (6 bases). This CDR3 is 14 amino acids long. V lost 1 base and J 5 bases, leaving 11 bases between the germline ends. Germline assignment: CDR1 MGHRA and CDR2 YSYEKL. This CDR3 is CASSQAIDRTEAFF. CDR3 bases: TGCGCCAGCAGCCAAGCCATAGACAGGACTGAAGCTTTCTTT.

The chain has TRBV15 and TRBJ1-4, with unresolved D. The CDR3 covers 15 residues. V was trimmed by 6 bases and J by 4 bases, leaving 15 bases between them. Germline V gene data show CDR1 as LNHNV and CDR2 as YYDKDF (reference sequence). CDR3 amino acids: CATRYNRARNEKLFF. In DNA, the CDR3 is TGTGCCACCAGATATAATCGAGCCCGTAATGAAAAACTGTTTTTT.

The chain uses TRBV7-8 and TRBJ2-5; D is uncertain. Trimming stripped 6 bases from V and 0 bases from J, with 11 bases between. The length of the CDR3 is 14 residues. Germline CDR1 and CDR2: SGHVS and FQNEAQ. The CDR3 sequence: CASSSELYQETQYF. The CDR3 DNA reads TGTGCCAGCAGTTCAGAGTTGTACCAAGAGACCCAGTACTTC.

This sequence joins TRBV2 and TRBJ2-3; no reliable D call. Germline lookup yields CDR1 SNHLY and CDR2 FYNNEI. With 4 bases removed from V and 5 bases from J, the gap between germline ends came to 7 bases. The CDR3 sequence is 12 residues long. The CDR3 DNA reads TGTGCCAGCAGTGTATATTTAGATACGCAGTATTTT. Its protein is CASSVYLDTQYF.

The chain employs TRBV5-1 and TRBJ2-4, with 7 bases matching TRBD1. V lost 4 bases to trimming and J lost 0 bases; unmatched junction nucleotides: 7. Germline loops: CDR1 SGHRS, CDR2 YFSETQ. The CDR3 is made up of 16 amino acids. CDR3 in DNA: TGCGCCAGCAGCCCTGGACAGGACCTAGCCAAAAACATTCAGTACTTC. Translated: CASSPGQDLAKNIQYF. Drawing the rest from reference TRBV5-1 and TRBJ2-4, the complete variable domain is KAGVTQTPRYLIKTRGQQVTLSCSPISGHRSVSWYQQTPGQGLQFLFEYFSETQRNKGNFPGRFSGRQFSNSRSEMNVSTLELGDSALYLCASSPGQDLAKNIQYFGAGTRLSVL.

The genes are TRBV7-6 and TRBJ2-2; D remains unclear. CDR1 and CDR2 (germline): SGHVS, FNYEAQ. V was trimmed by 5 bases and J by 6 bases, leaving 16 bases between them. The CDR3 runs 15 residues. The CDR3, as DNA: TGTGCCAGCAGCCCGGCTGGTTTTAGGGCCGGGGAGCTGTTTTTT. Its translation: CASSPAGFRAGELFF.

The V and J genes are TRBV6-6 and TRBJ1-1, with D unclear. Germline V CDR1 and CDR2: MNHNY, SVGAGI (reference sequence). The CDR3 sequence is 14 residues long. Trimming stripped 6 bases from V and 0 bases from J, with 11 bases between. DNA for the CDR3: TGTGCCAGCAGGGGTAGCGGGCTGAACACTGAAGCTTTCTTT. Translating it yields CASRGSGLNTEAFF.

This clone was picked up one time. DNA of the CDR3: TGTGCCACCTCCGCGGGACTAGCGGGAGGGAACGGCTACAATGAGCAGTTCTTC. Translating gives CATSAGLAGGNGYNEQFF. The genes are TRBV28 and TRBJ2-1, with 16 bases matching TRBD2. The CDR3 is 18 residues long. With V trimmed by 10 bases and J by 3 bases, 12 bases remained unmatched. Germline assignment: CDR1 MDHEN and CDR2 SYDVKM.

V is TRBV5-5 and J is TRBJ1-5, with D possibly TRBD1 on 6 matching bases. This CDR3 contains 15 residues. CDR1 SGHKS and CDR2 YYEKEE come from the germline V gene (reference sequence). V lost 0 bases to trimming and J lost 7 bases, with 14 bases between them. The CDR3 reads CASSLVQGLGQPQHF. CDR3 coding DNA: TGTGCCAGCAGCTTGGTCCAGGGGTTAGGGCAGCCCCAGCATTTT. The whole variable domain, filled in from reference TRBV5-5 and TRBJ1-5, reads DAGVTQSPTHLIKTRGQQVTLRCSPISGHKSVSWYQQVLGQGPQFIFQYYEKEERGRGNFPDRFSARQFPNYSSELNVNALLLGDSALYLCASSLVQGLGQPQHFGDGTRLSIL.

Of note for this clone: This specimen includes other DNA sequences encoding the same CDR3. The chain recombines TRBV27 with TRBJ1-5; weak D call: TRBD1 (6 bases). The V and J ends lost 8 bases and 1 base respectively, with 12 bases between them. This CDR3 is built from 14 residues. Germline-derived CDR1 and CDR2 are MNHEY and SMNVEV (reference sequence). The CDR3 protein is CASSRGSSNQPQHF. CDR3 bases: TGTGCCAGCTCCAGGGGCTCGAGCAATCAGCCCCAGCATTTT.

In DNA, the CDR3 is TGTGCCAGCCAGTCTAGCGGGAAACCAAGCGAGACCCAGTACTTC. Residues: CASQSSGKPSETQYF. V usage is TRBV28 and J usage is TRBJ2-5; TRBD2 matches 9 bases. CDR3 length: 15 residues. Germline V gene sequence: CDR1 MDHEN, CDR2 SYDVKM. J lost 5 bases, V lost 8 bases, and 12 bases had no gene match.

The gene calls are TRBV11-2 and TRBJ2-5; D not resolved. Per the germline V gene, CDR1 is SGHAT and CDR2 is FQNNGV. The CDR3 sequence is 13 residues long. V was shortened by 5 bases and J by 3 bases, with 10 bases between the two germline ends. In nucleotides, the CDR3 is TGTGCCAGCAGCCCTAAACCAGAAGAGACCCAGTACTTC. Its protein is CASSPKPEETQYF.

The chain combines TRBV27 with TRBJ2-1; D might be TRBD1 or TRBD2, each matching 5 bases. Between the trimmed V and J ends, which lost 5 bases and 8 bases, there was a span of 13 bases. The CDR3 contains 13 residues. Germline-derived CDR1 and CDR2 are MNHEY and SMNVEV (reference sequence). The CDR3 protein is CASSLWDGDEQFF. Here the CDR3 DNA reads TGTGCCAGCAGTCTCTGGGACGGCGATGAGCAGTTCTTC.

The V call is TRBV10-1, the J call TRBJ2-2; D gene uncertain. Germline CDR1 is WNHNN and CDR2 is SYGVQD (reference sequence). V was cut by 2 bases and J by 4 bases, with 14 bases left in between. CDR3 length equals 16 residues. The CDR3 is CASSELLSPTTGELFF. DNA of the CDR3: TGCGCCAGCAGTGAGCTCCTATCTCCGACCACCGGGGAGCTGTTTTTT.

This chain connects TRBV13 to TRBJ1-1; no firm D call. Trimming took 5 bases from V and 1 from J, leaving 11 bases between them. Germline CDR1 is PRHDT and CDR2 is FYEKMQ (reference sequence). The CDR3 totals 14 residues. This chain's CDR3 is CASSPNKANTEAFF. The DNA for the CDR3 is TGTGCCAGCAGCCCCAACAAAGCGAACACTGAAGCTTTCTTT.

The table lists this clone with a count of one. The CDR3 region is CASRWTGGNTEAFF. The CDR3 DNA follows: TGTGCCAGCAGGTGGACAGGCGGGAACACTGAAGCTTTCTTT. The chain uses TRBV7-9 and TRBJ1-1; 7 bases match TRBD1. With V trimmed by 6 bases and J by 1 base, 5 bases remained unmatched. Germline lookup yields CDR1 SEHNR and CDR2 FQNEAQ (reference sequence). This CDR3 has 14 residues.

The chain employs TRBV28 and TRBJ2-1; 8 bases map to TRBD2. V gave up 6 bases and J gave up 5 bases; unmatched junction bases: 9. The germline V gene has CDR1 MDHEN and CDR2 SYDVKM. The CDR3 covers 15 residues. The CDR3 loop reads CASSITSGPHNEQFF. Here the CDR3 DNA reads TGTGCCAGCAGCATCACTAGCGGACCTCACAATGAGCAGTTCTTC.

This chain's CDR3 is CASSDVVGELFF. CDR3 sequence (DNA): TGTGCCAGCAGTGACGTTGTGGGGGAGCTGTTTTTT. The V and J genes are TRBV6-4 and TRBJ2-2; D is ambiguous. Trimming took 2 bases from V and 8 from J, leaving 6 bases between them. In germline, CDR1 is MRHNA, CDR2 SNTAGT. There are 12 residues in the CDR3.

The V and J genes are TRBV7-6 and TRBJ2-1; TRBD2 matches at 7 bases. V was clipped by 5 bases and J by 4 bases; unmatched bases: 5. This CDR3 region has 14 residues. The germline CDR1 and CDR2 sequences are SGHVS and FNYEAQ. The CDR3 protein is CASSASGLYNEQFF. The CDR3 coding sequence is TGTGCCAGCAGCGCTAGCGGATTATACAATGAGCAGTTCTTC. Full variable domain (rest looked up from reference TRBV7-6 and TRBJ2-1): GAGVSQSPRYKVTKRGQDVALRCDPISGHVSLYWYRQALGQGPEFLTYFNYEAQQDKSGLPNDRFSAERPEGSISTLTIQRTEQRDSAMYRCASSASGLYNEQFFGPGTRLTVL.

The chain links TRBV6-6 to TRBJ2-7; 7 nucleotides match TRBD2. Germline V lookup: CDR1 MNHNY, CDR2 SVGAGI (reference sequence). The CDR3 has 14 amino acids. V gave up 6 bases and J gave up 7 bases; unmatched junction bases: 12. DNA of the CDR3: TGTGCCAGCAGCCCGTGGCGGGAGCGGATAGAGCAGTACTTC. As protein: CASSPWRERIEQYF.

As DNA, the CDR3 is TGCAGCGTTGAAGAGAGTAGCAATCAGCCCCAGCATTTT. The encoded protein is CSVEESSNQPQHF. The chain has TRBV29-1 and TRBJ1-5, with D uncertain. CDR3 size: 13 residues. Looked up from germline, CDR1 is SQVTM and CDR2 is ANQGSEA. Between the trimmed V and J ends, which lost 0 bases and 0 bases, there was a span of 3 bases. Using reference TRBV29-1 and TRBJ1-5 for the parts outside the CDR3, the full variable domain is SAVISQKPSRDICQRGTSLTIQCQVDSQVTMMFWYRQQPGQSLTLIATANQGSEATYESGFVIDKFPISRPNLTFSTLTVSNMSPEDSSIYLCSVEESSNQPQHFGDGTRLSIL.

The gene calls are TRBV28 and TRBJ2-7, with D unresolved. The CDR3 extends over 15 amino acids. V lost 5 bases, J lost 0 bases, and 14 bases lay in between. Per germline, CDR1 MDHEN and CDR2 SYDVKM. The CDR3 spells CASSRSDWSSYEQYF. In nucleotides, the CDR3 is TGTGCCAGCAGTCGGTCGGATTGGAGCTCCTACGAGCAGTACTTC.

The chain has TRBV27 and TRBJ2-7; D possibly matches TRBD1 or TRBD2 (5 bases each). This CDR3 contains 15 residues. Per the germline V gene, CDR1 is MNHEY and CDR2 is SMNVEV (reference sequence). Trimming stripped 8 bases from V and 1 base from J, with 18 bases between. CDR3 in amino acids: CASGAMGENSYEQYF. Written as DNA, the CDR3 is TGTGCCAGCGGCGCGATGGGGGAGAATTCCTACGAGCAGTACTTC.